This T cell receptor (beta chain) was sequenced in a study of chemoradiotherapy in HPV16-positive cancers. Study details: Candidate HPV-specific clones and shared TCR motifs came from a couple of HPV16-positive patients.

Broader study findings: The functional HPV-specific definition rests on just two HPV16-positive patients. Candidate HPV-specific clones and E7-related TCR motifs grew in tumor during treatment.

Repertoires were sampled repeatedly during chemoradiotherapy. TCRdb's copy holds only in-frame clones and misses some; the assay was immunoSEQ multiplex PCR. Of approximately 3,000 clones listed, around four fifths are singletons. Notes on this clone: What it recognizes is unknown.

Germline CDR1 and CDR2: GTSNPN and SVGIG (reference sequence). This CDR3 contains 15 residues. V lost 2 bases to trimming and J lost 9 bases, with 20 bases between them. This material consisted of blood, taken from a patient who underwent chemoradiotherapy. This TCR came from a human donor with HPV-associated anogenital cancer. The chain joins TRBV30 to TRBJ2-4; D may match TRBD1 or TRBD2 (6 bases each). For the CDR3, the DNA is TGTGCCTGGAGTCCAAGGGGGGTCCTTCGGGGCATTCAGTACTTC. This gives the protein CAWSPRGVLRGIQYF.